This T cell receptor beta chain was captured by sequencing in a study of blood T cell repertoires in COVID-19. Study at large: The United States, Italy and Spain provided the acute and convalescent COVID-19 samples. In each case, the material was cDNA or gDNA derived from T cells, B-cell-depleted T cells, or PBMCs.

Study processing details: Amplification with reference gene primers provided the estimates of nucleated cell counts. The data were produced by immunoSEQ multiplex PCR, yet TCRdb's version contains in-frame clones alone and is incomplete. V and J calls and clone size come straight from that table; D and trimming were deduced from the DNA. The sample has 200,000 to 300,000 clones; around nine tenths are singletons. V lost 4 bases and J lost 8; bases outside the gene matches: 6. The CDR3 contains 15 residues. CDR1 and CDR2 from the germline V gene are KGHSH and LQKENI. The chain recombines TRBV18 with TRBJ2-1, with TRBD2 identical over 12 bases. The sequenced material came from peripheral blood. This TCR came from a man aged 35 to 55 who had recovered from COVID-19. For the CDR3, the DNA is TGTGCCAGCTCACTCGAAGGGACTAGCGGGCATGAGCAGTTCTTC. This gives the protein CASSLEGTSGHEQFF.